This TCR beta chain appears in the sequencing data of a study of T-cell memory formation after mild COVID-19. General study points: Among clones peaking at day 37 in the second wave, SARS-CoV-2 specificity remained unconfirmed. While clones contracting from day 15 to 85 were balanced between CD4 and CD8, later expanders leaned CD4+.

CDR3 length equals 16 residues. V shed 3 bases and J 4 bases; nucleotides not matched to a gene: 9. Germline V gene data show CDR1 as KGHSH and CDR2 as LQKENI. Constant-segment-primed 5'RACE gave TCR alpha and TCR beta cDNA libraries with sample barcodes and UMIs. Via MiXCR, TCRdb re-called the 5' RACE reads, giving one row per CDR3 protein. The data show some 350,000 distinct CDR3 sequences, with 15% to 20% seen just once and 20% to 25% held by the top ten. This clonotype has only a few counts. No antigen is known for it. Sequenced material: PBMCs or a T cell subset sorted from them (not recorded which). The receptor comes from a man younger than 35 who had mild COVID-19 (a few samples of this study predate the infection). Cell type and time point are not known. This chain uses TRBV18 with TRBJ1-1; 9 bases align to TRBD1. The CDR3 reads CASSPSTGGKGTEAFF. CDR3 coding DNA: TGTGCCAGCTCACCGTCGACAGGGGGAAAAGGCACTGAAGCTTTCTTT.